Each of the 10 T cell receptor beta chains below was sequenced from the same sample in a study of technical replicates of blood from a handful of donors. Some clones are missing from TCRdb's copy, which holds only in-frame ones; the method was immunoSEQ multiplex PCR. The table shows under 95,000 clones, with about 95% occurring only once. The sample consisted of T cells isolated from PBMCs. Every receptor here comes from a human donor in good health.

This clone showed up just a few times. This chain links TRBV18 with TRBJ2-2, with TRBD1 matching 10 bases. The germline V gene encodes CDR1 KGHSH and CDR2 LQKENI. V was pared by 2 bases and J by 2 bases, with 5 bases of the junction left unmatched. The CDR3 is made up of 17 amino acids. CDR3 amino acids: CASSPFGTGANTGELFF. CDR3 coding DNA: TGTGCCAGCTCACCATTCGGGACAGGGGCCAACACCGGGGAGCTGTTTTTT.

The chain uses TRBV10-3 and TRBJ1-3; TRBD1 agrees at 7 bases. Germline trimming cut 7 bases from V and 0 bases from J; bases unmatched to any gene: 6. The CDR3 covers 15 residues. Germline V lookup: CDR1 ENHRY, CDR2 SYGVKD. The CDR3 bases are TGTGCCATCACCAAGGGACAGACCTCTGGAAACACCATATATTTT. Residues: CAITKGQTSGNTIYF.

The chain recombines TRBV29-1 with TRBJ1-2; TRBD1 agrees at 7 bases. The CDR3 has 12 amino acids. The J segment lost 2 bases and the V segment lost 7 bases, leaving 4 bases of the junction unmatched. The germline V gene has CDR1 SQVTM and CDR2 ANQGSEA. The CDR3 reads CSAWGQNYGYTF. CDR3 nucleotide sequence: TGCAGCGCCTGGGGACAGAACTATGGCTACACCTTC.

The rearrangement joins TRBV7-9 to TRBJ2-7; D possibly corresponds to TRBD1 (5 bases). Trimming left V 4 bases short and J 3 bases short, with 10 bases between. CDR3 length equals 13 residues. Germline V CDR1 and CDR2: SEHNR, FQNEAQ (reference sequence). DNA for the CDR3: TGTGCCAGCAGCTCCGGACAAATCTACGAGCAGTACTTC. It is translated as CASSSGQIYEQYF.

CDR3 residues: CASSPRDVSGNTIYF. The CDR3 coding sequence is TGTGCCAGCAGTCCACGCGATGTCTCTGGAAACACCATATATTTT. The J gene is TRBJ1-3, the V gene TRBV6-6; D is undetermined. Trimming shortened V by 5 bases and J by 0 bases, and 11 bases separated the two germline ends. The germline gives CDR1 MNHNY, CDR2 SVGAGI (reference sequence). The length of the CDR3 is 15 residues.

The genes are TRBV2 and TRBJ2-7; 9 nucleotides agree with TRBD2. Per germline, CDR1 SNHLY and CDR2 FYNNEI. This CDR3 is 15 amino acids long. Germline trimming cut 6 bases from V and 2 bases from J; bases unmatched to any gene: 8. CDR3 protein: CASSLTSGGAYEQYF. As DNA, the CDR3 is TGTGCCAGCAGCTTGACTAGCGGAGGAGCCTACGAGCAGTACTTC.

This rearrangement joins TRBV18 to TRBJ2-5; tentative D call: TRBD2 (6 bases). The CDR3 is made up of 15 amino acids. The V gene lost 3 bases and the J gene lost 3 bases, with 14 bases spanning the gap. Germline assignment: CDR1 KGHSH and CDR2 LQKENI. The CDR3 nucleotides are TGTGCCAGCTCACCCGCGGGGACGGGAGAAGAGACCCAGTACTTC. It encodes CASSPAGTGEETQYF.

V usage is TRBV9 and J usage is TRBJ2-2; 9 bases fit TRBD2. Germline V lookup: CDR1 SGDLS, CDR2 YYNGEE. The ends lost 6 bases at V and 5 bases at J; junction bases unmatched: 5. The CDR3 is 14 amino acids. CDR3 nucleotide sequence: TGTGCCAGCACGGCGGGAGGGCATACCGGGGAGCTGTTTTTT. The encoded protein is CASTAGGHTGELFF.

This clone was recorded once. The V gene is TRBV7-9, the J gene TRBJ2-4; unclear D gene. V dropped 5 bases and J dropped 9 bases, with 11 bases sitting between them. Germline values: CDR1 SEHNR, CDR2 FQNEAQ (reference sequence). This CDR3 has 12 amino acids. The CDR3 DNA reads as TGTGCCAGCAGCCTTGCCGGTGGCATTCAGTACTTC. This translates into CASSLAGGIQYF. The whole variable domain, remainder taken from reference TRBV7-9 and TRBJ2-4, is DTGVSQNPRHKITKRGQNVTFRCDPISEHNRLYWYRQTLGQGPEFLTYFQNEAQLEKSRLLSDRFSAERPKGSFSTLEIQRTEQGDSAMYLCASSLAGGIQYFGAGTRLSVL.

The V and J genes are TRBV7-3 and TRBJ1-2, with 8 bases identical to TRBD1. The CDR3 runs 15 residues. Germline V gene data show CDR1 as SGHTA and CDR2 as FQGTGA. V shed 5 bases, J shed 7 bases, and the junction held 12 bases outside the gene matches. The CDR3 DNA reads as TGTGCCAGCAGCCCTACAGGGGGACCGGGGGGTGGCTACACCTTC. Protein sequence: CASSPTGGPGGGYTF. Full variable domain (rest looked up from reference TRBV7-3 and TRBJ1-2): GAGVSQTPSNKVTEKGKYVELRCDPISGHTALYWYRQSLGQGPEFLIYFQGTGAADDSGLPNDRFFAVRPEGSVSTLKIQRTERGDSAVYLCASSPTGGPGGGYTFGSGTRLTVV.